This passage covers 14 T cell receptor beta chains from one sample sequenced in a study of OX40 agonist ivuxolimab in advanced cancers. Measured with immunoSEQ multiplex PCR; TCRdb has only the in-frame clones, and not every one. The table has roughly 41,000 clones, 88% seen once; the top ten hold about 56%. The starting material was CD4+ or CD8+ T cells sorted from blood, obtained in a trial of the OX40 agonist ivuxolimab. The receptors stem from an adult with an advanced solid tumor such as melanoma, head and neck, liver or kidney cancer.

This chain uses TRBV4-3 with TRBJ2-3; TRBD2 might be the D (5 bases). V was pared by 2 bases and J by 4 bases, with 10 bases between. CDR3 length: 14 amino acids. Per germline, CDR1 LGHNA and CDR2 YSLEER. DNA for the CDR3: TGCGCCAGCAGCCAACGAGGTAGCGCAGATACGCAGTATTTT. It specifies CASSQRGSADTQYF.

This chain links TRBV4-3 with TRBJ2-7; D call uncertain. V was shortened by 1 base and J by 3 bases, with 7 bases between the two germline ends. The CDR3 extends over 13 amino acids. Germline V lookup: CDR1 LGHNA, CDR2 YSLEER. This chain's CDR3 is CASSQGHSYEQYF. The CDR3 DNA reads as TGCGCCAGCAGCCAAGGTCACAGCTACGAGCAGTACTTC.

J is TRBJ2-1 and V is TRBV9; 9 nucleotides align to TRBD2. The J segment lost 4 bases and the V segment lost 3 bases, leaving 5 bases of the junction unmatched. This CDR3 comprises 15 residues. Germline assignment: CDR1 SGDLS and CDR2 YYNGEE. Here the CDR3 reads CASSAGLAPYNEQFF. Here the CDR3 DNA reads TGTGCCAGCAGCGCAGGACTAGCGCCTTACAATGAGCAGTTCTTC.

This clone was detected once. The chain is built from TRBV21-1 and TRBJ2-1; the table names TRBD2, a call not compared with the DNA. TRBV21-1 is recorded as a pseudogene. The CDR3 length is 16 residues. CDR3 residues: CASSKIPVSSYNEQFF. The CDR3 DNA follows: TGTGCCAGCAGCAAAATTCCGGTGAGCTCCTACAATGAGCAGTTCTTC.

This clone was detected once. The chain links TRBV28 to TRBJ2-2, with 8 bases identical to TRBD1. Germline CDR1 and CDR2: MDHEN and SYDVKM. The CDR3 covers 16 residues. V trimming: 9 bases; J trimming: 1 base; junction bases outside the gene matches: 10. The DNA of the CDR3 is TGTGCCAGTTTAGACAGGGGCCGGCAGAACACCGGGGAGCTGTTTTTT. Protein product: CASLDRGRQNTGELFF.

The rearrangement joins TRBV2 to TRBJ2-7; TRBD1 is a possible D gene (6 bases). Trimming removed 9 bases from V and 5 bases from J, with 11 bases in between. This CDR3 region has 11 residues. Germline V gene sequence: CDR1 SNHLY, CDR2 FYNNEI. CDR3 loop: CARGAFNEQYF. In DNA, the CDR3 is TGTGCCAGGGGGGCCTTTAACGAGCAGTACTTC. Combining the CDR3 with reference TRBV2 and TRBJ2-7 gives the whole variable domain EPEVTQTPSHQVTQMGQEVILRCVPISNHLYFYWYRQILGQKVEFLVSFYNNEISEKSEIFDDQFSVERPDGSNFTLKIRSTKLEDSAMYFCARGAFNEQYFGPGTRLTVT.

The V gene is TRBV29-1, the J gene TRBJ2-7; possibly TRBD1 for D (6 bases). Germline CDR1 is SQVTM and CDR2 is ANQGSEA. V dropped 5 bases and J dropped 3 bases, with 11 bases sitting between them. This CDR3 has 12 residues. CDR3 sequence reads: CSVRRQDYEQYF. In nucleotides, the CDR3 is TGCAGCGTTCGGAGACAGGACTACGAGCAGTACTTC.

This rearrangement joins TRBV19 to TRBJ1-3; D possibly corresponds to TRBD1 (5 bases). Trimming cost V 6 bases and J 8 bases, with 29 bases left between them. CDR3 size: 18 residues. Per germline, CDR1 LNHDA and CDR2 SQIVND (reference sequence). CDR3 coding DNA: TGTGCCAGTAGGGATATCGGGGGTAACGAACCAGAGGACTACACCATATATTTT. Residues: CASRDIGGNEPEDYTIYF. Based on the CDR3 plus reference TRBV19 and TRBJ1-3, the full variable domain is DGGITQSPKYLFRKEGQNVTLSCEQNLNHDAMYWYRQDPGQGLRLIYYSQIVNDFQKGDIAEGYSVSREKKESFPLTVTSAQKNPTAFYLCASRDIGGNEPEDYTIYFGEGSWLTVV.

The V gene is TRBV5-4, the J gene TRBJ2-1; possibly TRBD1 or TRBD2 for D (5 bases each). The CDR3 is 17 amino acids. From germline, CDR1 is SGHNT and CDR2 YYREEE (reference sequence). V lost 0 bases to trimming and J lost 6 bases, with 19 bases between them. The CDR3 DNA follows: TGTGCCAGCAGCTTGGGGGGACGCGGTGGACTCCCCAATGAGCAGTTCTTC. Amino acid sequence: CASSLGGRGGLPNEQFF.

V and J are TRBV7-2 and TRBJ2-1; D possibly corresponds to TRBD2 (7 bases). The CDR3 covers 13 residues. V lost 5 bases and J lost 8, with 13 bases in between. The germline CDR1 and CDR2 sequences are SGHTA and FQGNSA. In DNA form, the CDR3 reads TGTGCCAGCAGCCCAAGGGGGGGCTATGAGCAGTTCTTC. It yields the protein CASSPRGGYEQFF.

The V gene is TRBV19, the J gene TRBJ1-5; possibly TRBD1 for D (5 bases). The CDR3 is made up of 15 amino acids. The germline gives CDR1 LNHDA, CDR2 SQIVND (reference sequence). V was clipped by 3 bases and J by 6 bases, with 15 bases between them. In nucleotides, the CDR3 is TGTGCCAGTAGTATGGGTGGAGGGGTCGGTCAGCCCCAGCATTTT. As protein: CASSMGGGVGQPQHF.

The chain has TRBV10-2 and TRBJ2-5; 8 bases align to TRBD2. The J segment lost 2 bases and the V segment lost 6 bases, leaving 8 bases of the junction unmatched. The length of the CDR3 is 15 residues. Germline V lookup: CDR1 WSHSY, CDR2 SAAADI. This CDR3 reads CASRIKAGVQETQYF. The CDR3 coding sequence is TGCGCCAGCAGGATTAAAGCGGGGGTACAAGAGACCCAGTACTTC.

The V gene is TRBV7-9, the J gene TRBJ1-3; D uncertain. The CDR3 contains 18 residues. Germline V gene lookup returns CDR1 SEHNR and CDR2 FQNEAQ (reference sequence). V was cut by 1 base and J by 0 bases, with 16 bases left in between. Here the CDR3 DNA reads TGTGCCAGCAGCTTAGTCCCCCCCTACGGAGACTCTGGAAACACCATATATTTT. This gives the protein CASSLVPPYGDSGNTIYF.

The rearrangement uses TRBV9 and TRBJ1-1; no clear D gene. The germline CDR1 and CDR2 sequences are SGDLS and YYNGEE. V was shortened by 0 bases and J by 1 base, with 7 bases between the two germline ends. CDR3 length equals 14 residues. The CDR3 loop reads CASSVEGENTEAFF. In DNA, the CDR3 is TGTGCCAGCAGCGTAGAGGGCGAGAACACTGAAGCTTTCTTT.